This TCR beta chain was obtained from a study of long-term antiretroviral therapy in people with HIV. Overall study context: By about a decade, the earliest samples predate the 2015 immediate-ART recommendation. Study findings and constraints: The clones with expansion before ART were dominant in the repertoire at all time points.

In regard to this clone: Its cognate antigen is unknown.

Sequencing relied on immunoSEQ assay v3.0, run at survey level. Profiling relied on immunoSEQ multiplex PCR, and the TCRdb table lists in-frame clones only, not all of them. Altogether tens of thousands of clones are present, around four fifths being singletons, with the ten largest covering 23%. Until DNA extraction, the samples held between 1-10 million cryopreserved PBMC. Germline CDR1 is SGHRS and CDR2 is YFSETQ. V was pared by 3 bases and J by 1 base, with 6 bases of the junction left unmatched. This CDR3 is 15 amino acids long. The sample in question was unsorted PBMCs, obtained 0.4 years after starting antiretroviral therapy. This TCR was sampled from a man aged 45-65 years with HIV. This rearrangement joins TRBV5-1 to TRBJ1-1, with 7 positions matching TRBD1. The CDR3 DNA reads as TGCGCCAGCAGCTCGACAGGGAGGGCGAACACTGAAGCTTTCTTT. Encoded protein: CASSSTGRANTEAFF.